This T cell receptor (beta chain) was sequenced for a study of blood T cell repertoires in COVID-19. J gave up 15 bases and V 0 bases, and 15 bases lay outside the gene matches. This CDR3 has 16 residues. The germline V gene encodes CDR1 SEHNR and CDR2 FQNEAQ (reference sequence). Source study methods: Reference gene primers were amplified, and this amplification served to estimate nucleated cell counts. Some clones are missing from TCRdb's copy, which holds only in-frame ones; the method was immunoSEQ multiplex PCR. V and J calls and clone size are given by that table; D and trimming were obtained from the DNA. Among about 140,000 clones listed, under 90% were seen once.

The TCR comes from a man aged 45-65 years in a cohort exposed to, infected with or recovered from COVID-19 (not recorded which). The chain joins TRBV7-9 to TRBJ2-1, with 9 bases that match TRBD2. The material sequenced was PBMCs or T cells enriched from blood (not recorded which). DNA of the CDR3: TGTGCCAGCAGCTTAGCTGGAGAGGGAGCGGGGGGCCTCTGGTTCTTC. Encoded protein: CASSLAGEGAGGLWFF. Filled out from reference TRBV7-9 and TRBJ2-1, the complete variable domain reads DTGVSQNPRHKITKRGQNVTFRCDPISEHNRLYWYRQTLGQGPEFLTYFQNEAQLEKSRLLSDRFSAERPKGSFSTLEIQRTEQGDSAMYLCASSLAGEGAGGLWFFGPGTRLTVL.